This T cell receptor beta chain is from a study of CD8+ T cells in alopecia areata. Study as a whole: The share of scalp area affected provided the severity score for treated patients. Points from the study as a whole: Affected scalp, especially in alopecia totalis/universalis, had a higher clonality than normal scalp did.

RNA, once extracted, was reverse transcribed into cDNA for use as the sequencing template. Repertoires were generated with immunoSEQ multiplex PCR, while TCRdb's copy carries only in-frame clones and drops some. The table includes over 150,000 clones, around 60% detected once. Looked up from germline, CDR1 is SQVTM and CDR2 is ANQGSEA. This CDR3 has 14 residues. V was trimmed by 1 base and J by 4 bases, leaving 13 bases between them. Treatment specified: oral pan-JAK inhibitor, 5-10 mg twice daily. Note on this clone: Antigen: not known.

J is TRBJ2-5 and V is TRBV29-1; TRBD1 or TRBD2 may be the D gene (5 bases each). Sequenced material: CD4+ T cells sorted from blood, taken at week 24, from a patient treated with tofacitinib. The TCR sequence derives from a human donor with alopecia areata. This chain's CDR3 is CSVEGAGRVETQYF. CDR3 in DNA: TGCAGCGTTGAAGGGGCAGGGAGAGTAGAGACCCAGTACTTC.